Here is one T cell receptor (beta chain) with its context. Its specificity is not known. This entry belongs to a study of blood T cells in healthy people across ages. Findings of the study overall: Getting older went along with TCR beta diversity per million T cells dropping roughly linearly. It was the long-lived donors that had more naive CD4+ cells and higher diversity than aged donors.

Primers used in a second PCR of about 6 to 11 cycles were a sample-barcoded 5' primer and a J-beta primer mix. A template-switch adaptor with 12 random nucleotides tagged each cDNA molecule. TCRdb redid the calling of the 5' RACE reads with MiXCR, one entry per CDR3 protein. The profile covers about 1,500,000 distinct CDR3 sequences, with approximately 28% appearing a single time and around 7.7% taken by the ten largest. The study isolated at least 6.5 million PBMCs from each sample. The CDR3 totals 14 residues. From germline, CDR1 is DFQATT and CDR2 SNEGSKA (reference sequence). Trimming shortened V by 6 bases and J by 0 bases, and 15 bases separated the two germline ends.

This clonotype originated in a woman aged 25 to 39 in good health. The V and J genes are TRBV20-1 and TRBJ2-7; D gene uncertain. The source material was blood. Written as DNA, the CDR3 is TGCAGTGCCGAGCCGACGGATAACTCCTACGAGCAGTACTTC. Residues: CSAEPTDNSYEQYF.